This T cell receptor beta chain was identified during a study of CD8 T cells in ankylosing spondylitis. Study-level results: Significant enrichment of disease-linked clones was reportedly seen in matched ankylosing spondylitis synovial fluid.

Germline assignment: CDR1 DFQATT and CDR2 SNEGSKA (reference sequence). V was trimmed by 6 bases and J by 5 bases, leaving 9 bases between them. CDR3 size: 11 residues. TCRdb re-called the 5' RACE reads through MiXCR, storing one row per CDR3 protein. In the table there are 300,000 to 350,000 distinct CDR3 sequences, 20% to 25% of which are singletons. This clonotype has a count of ten or more. Its antigen is undetermined. The receptor comes from a female donor with ankylosing spondylitis or in good health (not recorded which). The chain employs TRBV20-1 and TRBJ2-3, with D maybe TRBD2 (6 bases). Specimen: blood, either unsorted or a sorted T cell fraction (not recorded which). The CDR3 region is CSARGGDTQYF. The CDR3, as DNA: TGCAGTGCGAGGGGAGGAGATACGCAGTATTTT.